This T cell receptor (beta chain) was sequenced during a study of TIL therapy for anti-PD-1-resistant metastatic lung cancer. The libraries were made with immunoSEQ v3. Repertoires were generated with immunoSEQ multiplex PCR, while TCRdb's copy carries only in-frame clones and drops some. The table lists approximately 45,000 clones, 65% to 80% of them singletons. This CDR3 has 16 amino acids. CDR1 and CDR2 from the germline V gene are SNHLY and FYNNEI. Trimming removed 5 bases from V and 4 bases from J; junction bases left unmatched: 4. Time point of the sample: pre-treatment sample, taken before nivolumab and TIL therapy.

The TCR comes from a man between 65 and 80 years old with non-small cell lung cancer. The chain joins TRBV2 to TRBJ1-6; 11 positions match TRBD1. The material sequenced was blood, taken at baseline. The DNA for the CDR3 is TGTGCCAGCAGTCGGGACAGGGGGTCGTATAATTCACCCCTCCACTTT. It specifies CASSRDRGSYNSPLHF.